At least ten counts were recorded for the clone carrying this T cell receptor beta chain. TCRdb passed the 5' RACE reads through MiXCR, listing each CDR3 protein once. The repertoire holds approximately 14,000 distinct CDR3 sequences, with about 10% as singletons. Time point here: sample taken at primary tumor resection. In each case, whole RNA from tumor, nontumor lung or frozen PBMC was sequenced unsorted. The sample belongs to a study of spatial heterogeneity in lung cancer. With V trimmed by 3 bases and J by 7 bases, 1 base remained unmatched. There are 12 residues in the CDR3. Germline values: CDR1 SQVTM, CDR2 ANQGSEA.

J is TRBJ2-1 and V is TRBV29-1; TRBD2 matches at 9 bases. Here the sequenced sample was PBMCs, taken at surgery. The receptor comes from a female donor with early-stage non-small cell lung cancer. The CDR3 region is CSVERGGNEQFF. Here the CDR3 DNA reads TGCAGCGTTGAGCGGGGGGGTAATGAGCAGTTCTTC.